One and the same sample provided the 24 T cell receptor beta chains below, sequenced in a study of OX40 agonist ivuxolimab in advanced cancers. Profiled with immunoSEQ multiplex PCR; TCRdb holds only in-frame clones, not every one. Seen here are roughly 49,000 clones, approximately 87% observed once, and the top ten hold 9% to 12%. The sample consisted of CD4+ or CD8+ T cells sorted from blood, taken in a trial of the OX40 agonist ivuxolimab. Every receptor here comes from an adult with an advanced solid tumor such as melanoma, head and neck, liver or kidney cancer.

The chain joins TRBV27 to TRBJ2-5; D is undetermined. CDR1 is MNHEY, CDR2 SMNVEV, per germline (reference sequence). V lost 3 bases and J 1 base, leaving 12 bases between the germline ends. The CDR3 consists of 15 residues. For the CDR3, the DNA is TGTGCCAGCAGTTTTCTGAGCGTACCCCAAGAGACCCAGTACTTC. Translation gives CASSFLSVPQETQYF.

The chain joins TRBV2 to TRBJ2-3; D ambiguous. Trimming pared 11 bases from V and 2 bases from J, leaving 23 bases between. Per germline, CDR1 SNHLY and CDR2 FYNNEI. The CDR3 extends over 16 amino acids. The CDR3 protein is CAVYRSAQRYTDTQYF. CDR3 nucleotides: TGTGCCGTCTATCGATCAGCCCAGCGTTACACAGATACGCAGTATTTT.

V gene TRBV27 combines with J gene TRBJ1-6; no reliable D call. CDR1 is MNHEY and CDR2 is SMNVEV in the germline V gene (reference sequence). Trimming removed 7 bases from V and 0 bases from J, with 16 bases in between. The CDR3 runs 17 residues. The DNA of the CDR3 is TGTGCCAGCAATCCCCGTGGTATTGTCTCCTATAATTCACCCCTCCACTTT. Its protein product is CASNPRGIVSYNSPLHF.

The rearrangement joins TRBV6-1 to TRBJ1-5; D perhaps matches TRBD1 (5 bases). This CDR3 is built from 16 residues. The V and J ends lost 3 bases and 4 bases respectively, with 16 bases between them. Germline V CDR1 and CDR2: MNHNS, SASEGT. The CDR3, as DNA: TGTGCCAGCAGTGATTCGCCGGGGGTGTTAAATCAGCCCCAGCATTTT. Its protein is CASSDSPGVLNQPQHF.

The chain carries TRBV19 and TRBJ1-3, with 8 bases lining up with TRBD1. With 3 bases clipped from V and 3 bases from J, the junction kept 4 bases outside the gene matches. This CDR3 is 15 amino acids long. The germline gives CDR1 LNHDA, CDR2 SQIVND (reference sequence). DNA for the CDR3: TGTGCCAGTAGTATGCCGGGACAGGATGGAAACACCATATATTTT. This translates into CASSMPGQDGNTIYF.

V gene TRBV27 combines with J gene TRBJ1-1; D remains ambiguous. Germline-derived CDR1 and CDR2 are MNHEY and SMNVEV (reference sequence). The CDR3 spans 14 residues. V lost 6 bases and J 5 bases, leaving 16 bases between the germline ends. The CDR3 here is CASSLVAPRTEAFF. As DNA, the CDR3 is TGTGCCAGCAGCCTGGTAGCCCCGCGAACTGAAGCTTTCTTT.

The genes are TRBV10-3 and TRBJ2-7, with 8 positions matching TRBD1. The junction had 10 bases not matched to a gene; V was cut back by 8 bases and J by 7 bases. The V gene's germline CDR1 is ENHRY and CDR2 SYGVKD. The CDR3 sequence is 13 residues long. The CDR3 sequence is CAILGTGLGEQYF. The CDR3 DNA follows: TGTGCCATCCTCGGGACAGGCTTAGGGGAGCAGTACTTC.

The V and J genes are TRBV11-2 and TRBJ2-7; TRBD2 aligns across 7 bases. Losses at the gene ends were 0 bases for V and 1 base for J; bases not matched to a gene: 6. This CDR3 comprises 16 residues. Per the germline V gene, CDR1 is SGHAT and CDR2 is FQNNGV. The chain's CDR3 is CASSLDGGGASYEQYF. Here the CDR3 DNA reads TGTGCCAGCAGCTTAGATGGCGGGGGAGCTTCCTACGAGCAGTACTTC.

This CDR3 is CASSLSYEQYF. The CDR3 DNA is TGTGCCAGCAGCCTTTCCTACGAGCAGTACTTC. The chain uses TRBV7-9 and TRBJ2-7; D gene uncertain. This CDR3 spans 11 amino acids. Between the trimmed V and J ends, which lost 5 bases and 1 base, there was a span of 3 bases. CDR1 is SEHNR and CDR2 is FQNEAQ in the germline V gene (reference sequence).

This chain uses TRBV7-6 with TRBJ1-4, with 7 nucleotides matching TRBD1. Germline V gene sequence: CDR1 SGHVS, CDR2 FNYEAQ. The CDR3 extends over 19 amino acids. Trimming removed 1 base from V and 4 bases from J; junction bases left unmatched: 15. CDR3 loop: CASSLVMPRGQTRNEKLFF. Written as DNA, the CDR3 is TGTGCCAGCAGCTTAGTAATGCCACGGGGACAGACACGTAATGAAAAACTGTTTTTT.

The chain recombines TRBV4-3 with TRBJ1-4, with 9 bases aligning to TRBD1. CDR3 size: 16 residues. The J segment lost 4 bases and the V segment lost 0 bases, leaving 3 bases of the junction unmatched. CDR1 is LGHNA, CDR2 YSLEER, per germline. CDR3 bases: TGCGCCAGCAGCCAAGATAGGGACAGGGTTAATGAAAAACTGTTTTTT. Protein sequence: CASSQDRDRVNEKLFF.

V is TRBV7-2 and J is TRBJ2-7; maybe TRBD2 (5 bases). The CDR3 has 14 residues. V was pared by 5 bases and J by 6 bases, with 17 bases between. Per germline, CDR1 SGHTA and CDR2 FQGNSA. CDR3 protein: CASSRGSGCGEQYF. The DNA for the CDR3 is TGTGCCAGCAGCCGGGGATCGGGGTGCGGCGAGCAGTACTTC.

This clone was detected only a few times. The chain combines TRBV4-3 with TRBJ2-3, with a tentative D call TRBD1 (5 bases). The V end lost 1 base, the J end lost 3 bases, and 17 bases lay between the germline ends. From germline, CDR1 is LGHNA and CDR2 YSLEER. CDR3 size: 17 residues. CDR3 region: CASSQAPDISRTDTQYF. CDR3 nucleotide sequence: TGCGCCAGCAGCCAAGCCCCGGACATTTCCCGTACAGATACGCAGTATTTT.

This sequence joins TRBV6-6 and TRBJ1-2; 8 bases are a match to TRBD1. V lost 6 bases and J lost 4; bases outside the gene matches: 10. The CDR3 covers 15 residues. The germline V gene encodes CDR1 MNHNY and CDR2 SVGAGI (reference sequence). The CDR3 reads CASSDPGQETYGYTF. The CDR3 bases are TGTGCCAGCAGCGATCCGGGACAGGAAACCTATGGCTACACCTTC.

The chain couples TRBV5-6 to TRBJ1-1; TRBD1 might be the D (5 bases). V shed 1 base and J shed 0 bases, with 7 bases lying between them. From germline, CDR1 is SGHDT and CDR2 YYEEEE. This CDR3 is built from 14 residues. The CDR3 spells CASSLQGMNTEAFF. CDR3 coding DNA: TGTGCCAGCAGCTTGCAGGGAATGAACACTGAAGCTTTCTTT.

This chain connects TRBV11-3 to TRBJ1-4, with a weak D call TRBD1 (6 bases). V shed 4 bases and J shed 4 bases, with 13 bases lying between them. Germline CDR1 SGHNT, CDR2 YENEEA. The length of the CDR3 is 15 residues. The CDR3 spells CASSSQGDYNEKLFF. In nucleotides, the CDR3 is TGTGCCAGCAGCTCACAGGGTGATTATAATGAAAAACTGTTTTTT.

The rearrangement links TRBV9 to TRBJ2-7, with D possibly TRBD1 on 6 matching bases. The CDR3 has 12 amino acids. The V end was cut by 4 bases, the J end by 3 bases, with 8 bases between. Per the germline V gene, CDR1 is SGDLS and CDR2 is YYNGEE. CDR3 protein: CASSPQGYEQYF. CDR3 DNA: TGTGCCAGCAGCCCACAGGGCTACGAGCAGTACTTC.

The V call is TRBV27, the J call TRBJ2-7; 9 bases align to TRBD2. The V and J ends lost 2 bases and 0 bases, in that order; junction bases with no gene match: 2. The germline CDR1 and CDR2 sequences are MNHEY and SMNVEV (reference sequence). The CDR3 spans 15 residues. As DNA, the CDR3 is TGTGCCAGCAGTTTACTAGCGGGGTCCTCCTACGAGCAGTACTTC. It specifies CASSLLAGSSYEQYF.

The chain uses TRBV6-4 and TRBJ2-7; 7 bases map to TRBD2. This CDR3 region has 16 residues. The V gene end was trimmed by 7 bases and the J gene end by 0 bases; junction bases not matched to a gene: 12. Per germline, CDR1 MRHNA and CDR2 SNTAGT. The CDR3 spells CASIRGRGVSSYEQYF. The CDR3 bases are TGTGCCAGCATACGAGGACGGGGGGTAAGCTCCTACGAGCAGTACTTC.

The chain uses TRBV9 and TRBJ2-6; weak D call: TRBD1 (6 bases). Germline values: CDR1 SGDLS, CDR2 YYNGEE. This CDR3 has 16 residues. Trimming took off 3 bases at V and 2 bases at J, with 12 bases between the two ends. The CDR3 reads CASSANRVTGANVLTF. For the CDR3, the DNA is TGTGCCAGCAGCGCGAACAGGGTAACTGGGGCCAACGTCCTGACTTTC.

The V and J genes are TRBV27 and TRBJ2-2, with TRBD1 as a possible D gene (6 bases). In germline, CDR1 is MNHEY, CDR2 SMNVEV (reference sequence). CDR3 length: 13 amino acids. V shed 1 base and J shed 12 bases, with 12 bases lying between them. Here the CDR3 DNA reads TGTGCCAGCAGTTTATGGAGCCAGGGGCAGCTGTTTTTT. Its translation: CASSLWSQGQLFF.

In its sample, this clone was seen once. The chain joins TRBV5-3 to TRBJ1-2; tentative D call: TRBD1 (6 bases). TRBV5-3 qualifies as an ORF whose function is uncertain. With 9 bases removed from V and 0 bases from J, the gap between germline ends came to 27 bases. This CDR3 contains 18 residues. CDR3 region: CAISPMGGYRVTNYGYTF. CDR3 nucleotides: TGTGCCATCTCACCAATGGGGGGTTACAGGGTCACTAACTATGGCTACACCTTC.

The chain carries TRBV4-1 and TRBJ2-5, with 15 bases identical to TRBD2. The V gene end was trimmed by 5 bases and the J gene end by 5 bases; junction bases not matched to a gene: 9. The CDR3 spans 17 residues. Germline V gene data show CDR1 as MGHRA and CDR2 as YSYEKL. The CDR3 DNA sequence: TGCGCCAGCAGCTCGTGGACTAGCGGGGGGGCAGGGGAGACCCAGTACTTC. Its translation is CASSSWTSGGAGETQYF.

This clone was seen a handful of times. The chain carries TRBV10-3 and TRBJ1-1, with unresolved D. Germline V gives CDR1 ENHRY, CDR2 SYGVKD. The CDR3 is 11 residues long. Trimming shortened V by 2 bases and J by 4 bases, and 2 bases separated the two germline ends. CDR3 protein: CAISETTEAFF. CDR3 coding DNA: TGTGCCATCAGTGAGACCACTGAAGCTTTCTTT.